Below are 9 T cell receptor beta chains sequenced from a single sample in a study of T cells in Graves' hyperthyroidism and ophthalmopathy. Amplified TCR beta CDR3 regions came from RNA transcripts. Using the HTBI primer set, a first-round RT-PCR was run on the TCR CDR3. MiXCR, run by TCRdb on the multiplex PCR reads, gives a single entry per CDR3 protein. The sample consists of around 540,000 distinct CDR3 sequences, about 16% of them appearing once. The sequencing sample was made of blood. The receptors were gathered from a woman in her 30s with Graves' ophthalmopathy.

CDR3 protein: CAWGRGPWNNEQFF. CDR3 bases: TGTGCCTGGGGAAGGGGTCCTTGGAACAATGAGCAGTTCTTC. The chain links TRBV30 to TRBJ2-1, with D possibly being TRBD1 (5 bases). V lost 5 bases to trimming and J lost 5 bases, with 16 bases between them. Germline CDR1 is GTSNPN and CDR2 is SVGIG (reference sequence). The CDR3 length is 14 residues.

There are a few counts of this clonotype. The CDR3 spells CASSPQGQGFTKGAYEQYF. Written as DNA, the CDR3 is TGTGCCAGCTCACCACAGGGACAGGGCTTTACCAAAGGAGCCTACGAGCAGTACTTC. This rearrangement joins TRBV18 to TRBJ2-7; 9 bases match TRBD1. From germline, CDR1 is KGHSH and CDR2 LQKENI. CDR3 length equals 19 residues. The V segment lost 1 base and the J segment 2 bases; nucleotides outside the gene matches: 15.

The chain carries TRBV5-6 and TRBJ2-1; D may be TRBD1 (6 bases). Germline CDR1 SGHDT, CDR2 YYEEEE. Deletions cut 0 bases from V and 12 bases from J, with 13 bases between. The length of the CDR3 is 13 residues. The CDR3, as DNA: TGTGCCAGCAGCTTGGATACTATCAGGGGGCAGTTCTTC. Its translation: CASSLDTIRGQFF.

Only a few counts were recorded for this clonotype. The genes are TRBV9 and TRBJ1-2; the D is unclear. Between the trimmed V and J ends, which lost 0 bases and 2 bases, there was a span of 8 bases. Germline-derived CDR1 and CDR2 are SGDLS and YYNGEE. The CDR3 is made up of 14 amino acids. The CDR3 loop is CASSVDRYNYGYTF. The CDR3, as DNA: TGTGCCAGCAGCGTAGATCGTTACAACTATGGCTACACCTTC.

This clonotype was counted many times. This chain uses TRBV11-3 with TRBJ2-1; 8 positions match TRBD1. Germline trimming cut 5 bases from V and 4 bases from J; bases unmatched to any gene: 10. This CDR3 spans 16 amino acids. CDR1 SGHNT and CDR2 YENEEA come from the germline V gene. The CDR3 is CASSLGQGTGYNEQFF. The DNA for the CDR3 is TGTGCCAGCAGCCTAGGACAGGGAACGGGATACAATGAGCAGTTCTTC.

This clonotype showed up many times. The chain couples TRBV6-6 to TRBJ2-7; no reliable D call. CDR1 and CDR2 from the germline V gene are MNHNY and SVGAGI (reference sequence). V lost 2 bases to trimming and J lost 4 bases, with 12 bases between them. CDR3 length equals 14 residues. The CDR3 nucleotides read TGTGCCAGCAGTTACCGGCAGCTAACATACGAGCAGTACTTC. This translates into CASSYRQLTYEQYF.

The chain has TRBV10-2 and TRBJ2-4; D is unresolved. V was clipped by 10 bases and J by 1 base, with 14 bases between them. The germline V gene has CDR1 WSHSY and CDR2 SAAADI. CDR3 size: 14 residues. CDR3 nucleotides: TGCGCCACCCTGGAGCTTCTGGCCAAAAACATTCAGTACTTC. Translated: CATLELLAKNIQYF.

This clonotype was picked up many times. This chain joins TRBV11-2 and TRBJ2-3, with 13 bases aligning to TRBD2. The CDR3 runs to 17 residues. Losses at the gene ends were 5 bases for V and 3 bases for J; bases not matched to a gene: 8. Germline V gives CDR1 SGHAT, CDR2 FQNNGV. The CDR3 spells CASSPGLAGAGTDTQYF. As DNA, the CDR3 is TGTGCCAGCAGCCCCGGACTAGCGGGAGCAGGGACAGATACGCAGTATTTT.

On this clonotype itself: It may be a read error: a sequence one base away is much more abundant. CDR3 amino acids: CAWKDRTSGGIGDERFF. In DNA, the CDR3 is TGTGCCTGGAAAGACCGGACTAGCGGGGGGATAGGGGATGAGCGGTTCTTC. The chain is built from TRBV30 and TRBJ2-1, with TRBD2 matching over 14 bases. CDR3 length: 17 amino acids. In germline, CDR1 is GTSNPN, CDR2 SVGIG (reference sequence).